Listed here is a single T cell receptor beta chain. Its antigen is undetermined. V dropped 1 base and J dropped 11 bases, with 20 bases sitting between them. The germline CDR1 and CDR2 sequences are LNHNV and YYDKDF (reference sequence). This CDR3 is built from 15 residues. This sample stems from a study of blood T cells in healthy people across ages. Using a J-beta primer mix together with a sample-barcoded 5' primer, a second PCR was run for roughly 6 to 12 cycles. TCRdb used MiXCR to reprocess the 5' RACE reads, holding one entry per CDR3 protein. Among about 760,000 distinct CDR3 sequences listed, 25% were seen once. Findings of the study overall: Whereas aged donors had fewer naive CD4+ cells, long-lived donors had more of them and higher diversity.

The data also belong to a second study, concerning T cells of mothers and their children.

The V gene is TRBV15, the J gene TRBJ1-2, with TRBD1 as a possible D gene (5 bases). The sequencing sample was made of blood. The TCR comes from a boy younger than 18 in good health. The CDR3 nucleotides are TGTGCCACCAGCAGAGGGGGGACCGGGGCTGGATTTTACACCTTC. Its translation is CATSRGGTGAGFYTF.